The rows below give T cell receptor beta chains drawn from one sample of a study of cytomegalovirus exposure and HLA in healthy donors. Sequencing used immunoSEQ multiplex PCR; TCRdb keeps in-frame clones, though not all of them. The table lists about 150,000 clones, around three quarters of them singletons. The sample was PBMCs. The receptors derive from a woman aged 40 to 50 in good health and CMV-seropositive. CDR3s include the opening cysteine and the closing phenylalanine or tryptophan. A D gene is named only where the DNA matches it firmly. Some rows mark clone size as missing; the rest say once, few, many or name a class of expanded clone.

TRBJ2-3	.	TRBV5-1	TRBD2	TGCGCCAGCAGTTTAGGACTAGCGGGGTCAGATACGCAGTATTTT	CASSLGLAGSDTQYF
TRBJ1-1	.	TRBV5-4	.	TGTGCCAGCAAAAAGGGACAGAACACTGAAGCTTTCTTT	CASKKGQNTEAFF
TRBJ1-1	.	TRBV19	.	TGTGCCAGTAGTATCCCAGGCGACACTGAAGCTTTCTTT	CASSIPGDTEAFF
TRBJ1-1	.	TRBV10-1	.	TGCGCCAGCAGAAATACTATGGACACTGAAGCTTTCTTT	CASRNTMDTEAFF
TRBJ2-2	.	TRBV28	TRBD1	TGTGCTAGCAGTACGACAGGGAGCACCGGGGAGCTGTTTTTT	CASSTTGSTGELFF
TRBJ2-5	.	TRBV28	.	TGTGCCAGCAGGTCCCCCTTGGAGGAGACCCAGTACTTC	CASRSPLEETQYF
TRBJ2-7	.	TRBV10-3	TRBD1	TGTGCCATCAGTGAGTCCGTGACAGGGACCTACGAGCAGTACTTC	CAISESVTGTYEQYF
TRBJ2-7	.	TRBV15	TRBD1	TGTGCCACCAGCAGGAAAAAGGGACAGGGGTACTACGAGCAGTACTTC	CATSRKKGQGYYEQYF
TRBJ2-5	.	TRBV15	.	TGTGCCACCAGCAGAGATGGGGGGACCGAGACCCAGTACTTC	CATSRDGGTETQYF
TRBJ1-5	.	TRBV30	TRBD1	TGTGCCTGGAGTGTAGACTTACGGGTGGCAGGGGGCAGTGGTCAGCCCCAGCATTTT	CAWSVDLRVAGGSGQPQHF
TRBJ1-1	few	TRBV5-1	.	TGCGCCAGCAGCCGGGTCCCTAGTGTCGGAACTGAAGCTTTCTTT	CASSRVPSVGTEAFF
TRBJ1-1	.	TRBV6-5	.	TGTGCCAGCAGTTACTCGTTGGGGGGGTCCACTGAAGCTTTCTTT	CASSYSLGGSTEAFF
TRBJ1-1	.	TRBV20-1	.	TGCAGTGCTAGGGACATAGCTGAAGCTTTCTTT	CSARDIAEAFF
TRBJ1-1	.	TRBV11-2	.	TGTGCCAGCAGCTCCGTAAAACAGGACGCGAACACTGAAGCTTTCTTT	CASSSVKQDANTEAFF
TRBJ2-3	.	TRBV5-1	TRBD1	TGCGCCAGCAGCTTGTACCCGGACAGGGTCACAGATACGCAGTATTTT	CASSLYPDRVTDTQYF
TRBJ1-6	few	TRBV2	.	TGTGCCAGCAGTGAAATCAGGGCTGGTTCACCCCTCCACTTT	CASSEIRAGSPLHF
TRBJ1-5	.	TRBV19	TRBD1	TGTGCCAGTAGTATAGGGACAGGGGCCTATCAGCCCCAGCATTTT	CASSIGTGAYQPQHF
TRBJ2-2	once	TRBV28	TRBD2	TGTGCCAGCAGTAAAGATCACCGGGGGGTTGGCACCGGGGAGCTGTTTTTT	CASSKDHRGVGTGELFF
TRBJ1-1	.	TRBV2	.	TGTGCCAGCAGGGCCAGGGAGGGAGTGAACACTGAAGCTTTCTTT	CASRAREGVNTEAFF
TRBJ2-7	.	TRBV12-5	.	TGTGCTAGTGCCAGTCAGGGACAAAACTACGAGCAGTACTTC	CASASQGQNYEQYF
TRBJ1-4	.	TRBV7-9	.	TGTGCCAGCAGCTTAGGTGGGGGCTTAAATGAAAAACTGTTTTTT	CASSLGGGLNEKLFF
TRBJ2-3	.	TRBV10-2	TRBD2	TGCGCCAGCGGGGGCGGCAGCGGGGGGGTAAATACGCAGTATTTT	CASGGGSGGVNTQYF
TRBJ1-4	.	TRBV5-6	.	TGTGCCAGCAGCTTGGCAGGCAGGCCTAATGAAAAACTGTTTTTT	CASSLAGRPNEKLFF
TRBJ1-1	.	TRBV5-1	.	TGCGCCAGCAGCCCACAGGGGAACACTGAAGCTTTCTTT	CASSPQGNTEAFF
TRBJ1-2	.	TRBV6-6	TRBD1	TGTGCCAGCAGTGGACAGGCCCACTATGGCTACACCTTC	CASSGQAHYGYTF
TRBJ2-3	.	TRBV9	.	TGTGCCAGCAGCCCCGCCCATCCGACTGGGGCCACAGATACGCAGTATTTT	CASSPAHPTGATDTQYF
TRBJ1-2	few	TRBV6-1	TRBD1	TGTGCCAGCAGGAAGACAGGGTCAGATGGCTACACCTTC	CASRKTGSDGYTF
TRBJ2-5	.	TRBV7-2	TRBD2	TGTGCCAGCAGCTTAGAGCTAAGCGGGGGGGCCTTTTACCAAGAGACCCAGTACTTC	CASSLELSGGAFYQETQYF
TRBJ2-7	.	TRBV9	TRBD1	TGTGCCAGCAGCGTAGGATTGTCCGGGACAGGGGCGAACGAGCAGTACTTC	CASSVGLSGTGANEQYF